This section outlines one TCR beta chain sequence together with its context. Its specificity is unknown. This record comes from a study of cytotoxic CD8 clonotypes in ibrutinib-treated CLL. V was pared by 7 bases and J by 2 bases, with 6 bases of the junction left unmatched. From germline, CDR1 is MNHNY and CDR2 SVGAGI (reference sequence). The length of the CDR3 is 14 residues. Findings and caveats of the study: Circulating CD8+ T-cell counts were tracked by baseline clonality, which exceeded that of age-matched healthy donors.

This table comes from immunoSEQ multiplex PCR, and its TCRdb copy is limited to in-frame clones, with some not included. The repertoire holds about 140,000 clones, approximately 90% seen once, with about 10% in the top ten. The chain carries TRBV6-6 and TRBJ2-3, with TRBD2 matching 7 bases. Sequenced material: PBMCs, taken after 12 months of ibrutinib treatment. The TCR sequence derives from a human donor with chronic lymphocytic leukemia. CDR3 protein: CASMASGYTDTQYF. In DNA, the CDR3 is TGTGCCAGCATGGCTAGCGGTTACACAGATACGCAGTATTTT.